The next 19 T cell receptor beta chains were all read from a single sample in a study of blood T cell repertoires in COVID-19. Produced via immunoSEQ multiplex PCR; TCRdb's table is partial and in-frame only. Of over 100,000 clones in the sample, about 87% were seen once. The sample was peripheral blood. These receptors were taken from a man aged 50-60 years with acute or convalescent COVID-19.

CDR3 protein: CASSPDPGNYGYTF. Here the CDR3 DNA reads TGCGCCAGCAGCCCCGACCCAGGGAACTATGGCTACACCTTC. The V gene is TRBV5-1, the J gene TRBJ1-2, with D possibly matching TRBD1 (5 bases). The CDR3 length is 14 residues. The V gene's germline CDR1 is SGHRS and CDR2 YFSETQ. Trimming shortened V by 4 bases and J by 2 bases, and 12 bases separated the two germline ends.

This chain links TRBV19 with TRBJ1-2; 7 bases align to TRBD1. V trimming: 6 bases; J trimming: 4 bases; junction bases outside the gene matches: 8. Germline CDR1 is LNHDA and CDR2 is SQIVND (reference sequence). The CDR3 is made up of 14 amino acids. The CDR3 protein is CASSDRGRGYGYTF. In nucleotides, the CDR3 is TGTGCCAGTAGCGATAGGGGGCGAGGCTATGGCTACACCTTC.

This chain links TRBV19 with TRBJ1-5, with D hard to call. The CDR3 loop spans 13 amino acids. Germline assignment: CDR1 LNHDA and CDR2 SQIVND (reference sequence). The germline V and J ends were trimmed by 7 bases and 6 bases, with 13 bases remaining between them. CDR3 nucleotides: TGTGCCAGTAATTGGGAACGGGGTCAGCCCCAGCATTTT. As protein: CASNWERGQPQHF.

The chain recombines TRBV5-1 with TRBJ2-7; 8 bases fit TRBD1. CDR3 length equals 13 residues. Germline CDR1 reads SGHRS; CDR2 reads YFSETQ. Trimming took 7 bases from V and 5 from J; bases not matched to a gene: 8. CDR3 loop: CASGEQGVNEQYF. In DNA, the CDR3 is TGCGCCAGCGGAGAACAGGGGGTTAACGAGCAGTACTTC.

CDR3 region: CASSLRDRASEAFF. The DNA for the CDR3 is TGTGCCAGCAGCTTACGGGACAGGGCGTCTGAAGCTTTCTTT. This chain connects TRBV5-8 to TRBJ1-1; 9 positions match TRBD1. Germline trimming cut 2 bases from V and 6 bases from J; bases unmatched to any gene: 5. The CDR3 is made up of 14 amino acids. Germline values: CDR1 SGHTS, CDR2 YDEGEE. Drawing the rest from reference TRBV5-8 and TRBJ1-1, the complete variable domain is EAGVTQSPTHLIKTRGQQATLRCSPISGHTSVYWYQQALGLGLQFLLWYDEGEERNRGNFPPRFSGRQFPNYSSELNVNALELEDSALYLCASSLRDRASEAFFGQGTRLTVV.

The chain joins TRBV7-2 to TRBJ1-1, with TRBD1 matching 7 bases. Germline CDR1 SGHTA, CDR2 FQGNSA. The trim removed 1 base at V and 11 bases at J, leaving 7 bases unmatched. The CDR3 contains 13 residues. CDR3 sequence: CASSLDRDSTAFF. In nucleotides, the CDR3 is TGTGCCAGCAGCTTAGACCGGGACAGTACGGCTTTCTTT.

The CDR3: CASSQRWQGHTEAFF. The CDR3 coding sequence is TGTGCCAGCAGCCAACGATGGCAGGGGCACACTGAAGCTTTCTTT. The chain combines TRBV11-2 with TRBJ1-1, with D possibly matching TRBD1 (6 bases). CDR1 is SGHAT, CDR2 FQNNGV, per germline. Trimming removed 5 bases from V and 3 bases from J, with 16 bases in between. This CDR3 is 15 amino acids long.

The rearrangement uses TRBV2 and TRBJ2-2; a weak D match, TRBD2 (5 bases). The CDR3 spans 12 residues. In germline, CDR1 is SNHLY, CDR2 FYNNEI. The V and J ends lost 4 bases and 7 bases respectively, with 7 bases between them. Here the CDR3 reads CASSAGGGELFF. The CDR3 DNA sequence: TGTGCCAGCAGTGCTGGAGGCGGGGAGCTGTTTTTT.

This clone was recorded a few times. This rearrangement joins TRBV5-5 to TRBJ1-6; D possibly corresponds to TRBD1 (6 bases). V was clipped by 3 bases and J by 4 bases, with 20 bases between them. There are 18 residues in the CDR3. From germline, CDR1 is SGHKS and CDR2 YYEKEE (reference sequence). DNA of the CDR3: TGTGCCAGCAGCTCCATCGAGGGGGTCTTACGATATAATTCACCCCTCCACTTT. As protein: CASSSIEGVLRYNSPLHF.

The V call is TRBV19, the J call TRBJ2-7; 9 nucleotides agree with TRBD1. The CDR3 loop spans 14 amino acids. CDR1 is LNHDA and CDR2 is SQIVND in the germline V gene (reference sequence). V lost 7 bases to trimming and J lost 2 bases; unmatched junction nucleotides: 6. The CDR3 DNA follows: TGTGCCAGTATGCCGGGACAGGGTCCCTACGAGCAGTACTTC. Translation gives CASMPGQGPYEQYF. Complete variable domain (other parts from reference TRBV19 and TRBJ2-7): DGGITQSPKYLFRKEGQNVTLSCEQNLNHDAMYWYRQDPGQGLRLIYYSQIVNDFQKGDIAEGYSVSREKKESFPLTVTSAQKNPTAFYLCASMPGQGPYEQYFGPGTRLTVT.

V gene TRBV30 combines with J gene TRBJ1-2, with TRBD1 matching over 9 bases. Germline lookup yields CDR1 GTSNPN and CDR2 SVGIG (reference sequence). Losses at the gene ends were 2 bases for V and 3 bases for J; bases not matched to a gene: 7. The CDR3 covers 15 residues. The CDR3 nucleotides read TGTGCCTGGAGTTCCGGACAGGGGATTGACTATGGCTACACCTTC. Translating it yields CAWSSGQGIDYGYTF.

This clone was picked up one time. V is TRBV27 and J is TRBJ2-1; TRBD1 matches at 7 bases. Germline V lookup: CDR1 MNHEY, CDR2 SMNVEV (reference sequence). The CDR3 is made up of 15 amino acids. J lost 0 bases, V lost 1 base, and 0 bases had no gene match. This CDR3 is CASSLYRGSYNEQFF. The CDR3 DNA reads TGTGCCAGCAGTTTATACAGGGGCTCCTACAATGAGCAGTTCTTC.

The V gene is TRBV5-1, the J gene TRBJ1-5; the D gene is possibly TRBD1 (6 bases). Germline-derived CDR1 and CDR2 are SGHRS and YFSETQ. V was shortened by 0 bases and J by 7 bases, with 14 bases between the two germline ends. The CDR3 is 15 residues long. Written as DNA, the CDR3 is TGCGCCAGCAGCTTGGAGGGGGACGGTAGGCAGCCCCAGCATTTT. As protein: CASSLEGDGRQPQHF.

This chain links TRBV15 with TRBJ2-2; weak D call: TRBD1 (6 bases). The CDR3 totals 14 residues. Trimming removed 1 base from V and 7 bases from J, with 10 bases in between. The V gene's germline CDR1 is LNHNV and CDR2 YYDKDF (reference sequence). CDR3 DNA: TGTGCCACCAGCAGAGGGACAGTCAGCGGGGAGCTGTTTTTT. Residues: CATSRGTVSGELFF.

The rearrangement uses TRBV15 and TRBJ2-6, with 7 bases matching TRBD1. Trimming cost V 3 bases and J 0 bases; bases outside gene matches: 14. Germline CDR1 is LNHNV and CDR2 is YYDKDF (reference sequence). The CDR3 sequence is 20 residues long. The CDR3 region has the DNA TGTGCCACCAGCAGTTCCCGACTTACAGGGGAGCGCTCTGGGGCCAACGTCCTGACTTTC. Protein sequence: CATSSSRLTGERSGANVLTF.

The chain joins TRBV10-3 to TRBJ2-1, with TRBD1 as a possible D gene (5 bases). Trimming took off 0 bases at V and 14 bases at J, with 8 bases between the two ends. This CDR3 is built from 11 residues. Germline lookup yields CDR1 ENHRY and CDR2 SYGVKD. The CDR3 DNA reads TGTGCCATCAGTGAGTCCAGGGTCGAGTTCTTC. It yields the protein CAISESRVEFF.

CDR3: CASSPGTGGPPEAFF. CDR3 nucleotides: TGTGCCAGCAGCCCTGGGACAGGGGGTCCCCCTGAAGCTTTCTTT. The rearrangement links TRBV11-2 to TRBJ1-1; 11 bases are a match to TRBD1. V shed 5 bases, J shed 6 bases, and the junction held 8 bases outside the gene matches. Germline V gene sequence: CDR1 SGHAT, CDR2 FQNNGV. CDR3 size: 15 residues. The full variable domain, rest sourced from reference TRBV11-2 and TRBJ1-1, is EAGVAQSPRYKIIEKRQSVAFWCNPISGHATLYWYQQILGQGPKLLIQFQNNGVVDDSQLPKDRFSAERLKGVDSTLKIQPAKLEDSAVYLCASSPGTGGPPEAFFGQGTRLTVV.

The table lists this clone with a count of one. The V and J genes are TRBV5-6 and TRBJ2-5; D may be TRBD2 (5 bases). The CDR3 length is 13 residues. Germline V lookup: CDR1 SGHDT, CDR2 YYEEEE. Trimming took 1 base from V and 5 from J, leaving 9 bases between them. The CDR3 here is CASSLLAAETQYF. CDR3 coding DNA: TGTGCCAGCAGCTTGCTAGCAGCGGAGACCCAGTACTTC.

The V call is TRBV18, the J call TRBJ1-1; D is perhaps TRBD1 (6 bases). CDR1 is KGHSH, CDR2 LQKENI, per germline. This CDR3 contains 11 residues. The V end was cut by 4 bases, the J end by 7 bases, with 7 bases between. The CDR3 loop is CASSLDSEAFF. The CDR3 nucleotides are TGTGCCAGCTCACTGGACAGTGAAGCTTTCTTT.